This TCR beta chain stems from a study of blood T cell repertoires in COVID-19. Study details: Researchers got acute and convalescent COVID-19 samples from the United States, Italy and Spain. T cells, B-cell-depleted T cells, or PBMCs provided the cDNA or gDNA that served as material.

Per the original methods: Amplifying reference gene primers gave estimates of nucleated cell counts. Produced via immunoSEQ multiplex PCR; TCRdb's table is partial and in-frame only. That table supplies the V and J calls and clone size; D and trimming were determined from the DNA. The table lists some 97,000 clones, around 85% of them singletons. The germline V gene encodes CDR1 LGHDT and CDR2 YNNKEL (reference sequence). CDR3 length: 12 residues. Trimming removed 4 bases from V and 7 bases from J, with 10 bases in between. V and J are TRBV3-1 (or the pseudogene TRBV3-2) and TRBJ2-5, with a weak D call TRBD1 (6 bases). This clonotype originated in a man aged 45 to 65 with active or convalescent COVID-19. Sequencing was done on a sample of peripheral blood. Written as DNA, the CDR3 is TGTGCCAGCAGCCCAGGGGTTGGGACCCAGTACTTC. Translation gives CASSPGVGTQYF.